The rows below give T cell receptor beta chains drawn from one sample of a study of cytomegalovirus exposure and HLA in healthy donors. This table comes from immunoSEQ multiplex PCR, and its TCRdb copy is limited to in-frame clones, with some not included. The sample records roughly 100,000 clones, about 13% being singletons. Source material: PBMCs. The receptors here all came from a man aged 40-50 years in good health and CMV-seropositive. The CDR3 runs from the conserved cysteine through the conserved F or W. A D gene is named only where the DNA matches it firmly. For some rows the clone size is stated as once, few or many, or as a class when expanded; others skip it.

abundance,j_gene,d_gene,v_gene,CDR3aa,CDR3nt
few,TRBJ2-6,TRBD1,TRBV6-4,CARITGGGGANVLTF,TGTGCCAGAATTACAGGGGGCGGTGGGGCCAACGTCCTGACTTTC
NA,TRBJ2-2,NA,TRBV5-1,CASSLGDREDTGELFF,TGCGCCAGCAGCTTAGGTGACAGGGAGGACACCGGGGAGCTGTTTTTT
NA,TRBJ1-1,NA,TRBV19,CASARSRNTEAFF,TGTGCCAGCGCAAGGTCTAGAAACACTGAAGCTTTCTTT
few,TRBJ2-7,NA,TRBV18,CASSLASGSTGGEQYF,TGTGCCAGCTCACTTGCGAGCGGGTCCACTGGCGGGGAGCAGTACTTC
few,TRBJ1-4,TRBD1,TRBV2,CASSEEDRLNEKLFF,TGTGCCAGCAGTGAAGAGGACAGGTTGAATGAAAAACTGTTTTTT
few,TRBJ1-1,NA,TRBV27,CASRTSQGRAFF,TGTGCCAGCAGGACCAGTCAGGGTAGAGCTTTCTTT
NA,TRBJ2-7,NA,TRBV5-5,CASNRQASYEQYF,TGTGCCAGCAACCGACAGGCCTCCTACGAGCAGTACTTC
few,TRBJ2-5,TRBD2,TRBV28,CASSWGLGLAGGQETQYF,TGTGCCAGCAGTTGGGGCCTGGGACTAGCGGGAGGGCAAGAGACCCAGTACTTC
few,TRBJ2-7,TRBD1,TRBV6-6,CAGSGTGAYEQYF,TGTGCCGGCAGCGGGACAGGGGCGTACGAGCAGTACTTC
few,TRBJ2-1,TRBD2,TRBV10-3,CAISDGASGQDNEQFF,TGTGCCATCAGTGACGGCGCTAGCGGGCAAGACAATGAGCAGTTCTTC
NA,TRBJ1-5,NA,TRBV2,CASRLTVGNQPQHF,TGTGCCAGCCGACTTACGGTCGGCAATCAGCCCCAGCATTTT
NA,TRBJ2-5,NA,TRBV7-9,CDSSFTGLYQETQYF,TGTGACAGCAGCTTTACAGGGCTGTACCAAGAGACCCAGTACTTC
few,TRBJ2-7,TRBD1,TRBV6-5,CASSYGQGARNEQYF,TGTGCCAGCAGTTACGGACAGGGGGCGAGGAACGAGCAGTACTTC
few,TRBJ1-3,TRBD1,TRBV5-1,CASTPQGAGNTIYF,TGCGCCAGCACCCCCCAGGGGGCGGGAAACACCATATATTTT
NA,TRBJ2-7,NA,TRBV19,CASSPAGDEQYF,TGTGCCAGTAGCCCGGCAGGGGACGAGCAGTACTTC
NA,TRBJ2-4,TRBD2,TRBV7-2,CASSLEPLAGGGIQYF,TGTGCCAGCAGCTTAGAGCCGCTAGCGGGAGGAGGCATTCAGTACTTC
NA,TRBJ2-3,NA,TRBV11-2,CASSPSRGIDTQYF,TGTGCCAGCAGCCCCTCCCGGGGTATAGATACGCAGTATTTT
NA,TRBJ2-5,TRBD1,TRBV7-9,CASSLSQGEGETQYF,TGTGCCAGCAGCTTATCACAGGGGGAAGGAGAGACCCAGTACTTC
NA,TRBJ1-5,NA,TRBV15,CATSRDRVNNQPQHF,TGTGCCACCAGCAGAGACAGGGTCAACAATCAGCCCCAGCATTTT
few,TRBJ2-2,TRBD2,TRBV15,CATSAGGTANTGELFF,TGTGCCACCAGCGCGGGGGGGACAGCGAACACCGGGGAGCTGTTTTTT
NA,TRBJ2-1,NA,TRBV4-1,CASSQASLVERREQFF,TGCGCCAGCAGCCAAGCCTCACTAGTCGAGCGACGGGAGCAGTTCTTC
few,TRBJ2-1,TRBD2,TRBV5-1,CASGTTSGIGNEQFF,TGCGCCAGCGGAACGACTAGCGGGATTGGGAATGAGCAGTTCTTC
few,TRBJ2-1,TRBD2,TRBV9,CASSVDLSAGETNEQFF,TGTGCCAGCAGCGTAGATCTATCAGCGGGAGAAACCAATGAGCAGTTCTTC
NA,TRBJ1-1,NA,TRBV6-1,CASHGTEAFF,TGTGCCAGCCACGGCACTGAAGCTTTCTTT
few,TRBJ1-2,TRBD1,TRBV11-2,CASSLGTGVTNYGYTF,TGTGCCAGCAGCCTAGGGACAGGGGTCACTAACTATGGCTACACCTTC
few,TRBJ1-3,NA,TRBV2,CASSDQGSGNTIYF,TGTGCCAGCAGCGACCAGGGATCTGGAAACACCATATATTTT
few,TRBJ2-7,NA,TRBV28,CASSLTVPHEQYF,TGTGCCAGCAGTCTGACAGTTCCACACGAGCAGTACTTC
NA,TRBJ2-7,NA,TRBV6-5,CASSLMFGAYEQYF,TGTGCCAGCAGTTTGATGTTTGGAGCCTACGAGCAGTACTTC
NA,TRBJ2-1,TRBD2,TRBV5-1,CASSRRLAGVNEQFF,TGCGCCAGCAGCCGTCGACTAGCGGGAGTCAATGAGCAGTTCTTC
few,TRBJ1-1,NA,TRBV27,CASSLSGPNTEAFF,TGTGCCAGCAGTTTATCGGGGCCGAACACTGAAGCTTTCTTT